This T cell receptor beta chain was sequenced for a study of preoperative IRX-2 immunotherapy in early breast cancer. This CDR3 has 17 residues. The V and J ends lost 3 bases and 3 bases, in that order; junction bases with no gene match: 5. Looked up from germline, CDR1 is SGDLS and CDR2 is YYNGEE. As for treatment: preoperative locoregional IRX-2 cytokine immunotherapy. Profiled with immunoSEQ multiplex PCR; TCRdb holds only in-frame clones, not every one. The sample lists about 62,000 clones, around 94% occurring once. The rearrangement links TRBV9 to TRBJ2-3; 15 bases align to TRBD2. Collection of the sample occurred from a patient treated with IRX-2 immunotherapy. The TCR originated in a human donor with breast cancer. This chain's CDR3 is CASSEGLAGGRTDTQYF. As DNA, the CDR3 is TGTGCCAGCAGCGAGGGACTAGCGGGAGGACGGACAGATACGCAGTATTTT.